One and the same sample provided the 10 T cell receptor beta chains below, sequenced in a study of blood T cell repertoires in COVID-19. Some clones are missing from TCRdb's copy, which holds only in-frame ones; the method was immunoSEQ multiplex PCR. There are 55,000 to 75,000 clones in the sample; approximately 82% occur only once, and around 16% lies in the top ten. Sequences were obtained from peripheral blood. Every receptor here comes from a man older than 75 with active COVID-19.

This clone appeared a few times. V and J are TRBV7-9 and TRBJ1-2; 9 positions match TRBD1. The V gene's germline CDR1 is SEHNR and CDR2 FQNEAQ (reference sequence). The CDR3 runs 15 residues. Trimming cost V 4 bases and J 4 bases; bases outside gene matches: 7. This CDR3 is CASSSGQGTFYGYTF. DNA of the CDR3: TGTGCCAGCAGCTCGGGACAGGGTACCTTCTATGGCTACACCTTC.

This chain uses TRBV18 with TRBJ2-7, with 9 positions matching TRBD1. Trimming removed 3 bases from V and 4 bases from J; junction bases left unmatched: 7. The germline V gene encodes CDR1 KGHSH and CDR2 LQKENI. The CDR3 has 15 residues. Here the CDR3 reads CASSPTGTGIYEQYF. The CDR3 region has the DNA TGTGCCAGCTCACCCACCGGGACAGGGATTTACGAGCAGTACTTC.

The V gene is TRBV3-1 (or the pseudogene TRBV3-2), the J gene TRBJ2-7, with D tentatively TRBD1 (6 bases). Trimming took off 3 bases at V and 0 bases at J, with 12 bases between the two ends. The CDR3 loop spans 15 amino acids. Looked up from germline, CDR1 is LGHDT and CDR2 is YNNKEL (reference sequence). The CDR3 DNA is TGTGCCAGCAGCCAGTGGGGACAAAGCTCCTACGAGCAGTACTTC. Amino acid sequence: CASSQWGQSSYEQYF.

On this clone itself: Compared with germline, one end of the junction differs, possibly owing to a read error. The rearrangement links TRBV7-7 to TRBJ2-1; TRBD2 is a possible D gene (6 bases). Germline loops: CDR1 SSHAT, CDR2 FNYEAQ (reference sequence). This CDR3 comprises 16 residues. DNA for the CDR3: TGTGCTAGCAGCCCCCATAGCGGAAATTCCTACAATGAGCAGTTCTTC. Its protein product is CASSPHSGNSYNEQFF. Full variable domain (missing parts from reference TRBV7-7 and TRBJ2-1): GAGVSQSPRYKVTKRGQDVTLRCDPISSHATLYWYQQALGQGPEFLTYFNYEAQPDKSGLPSDRFSAERPEGSISTLTIQRTEQRDSAMYRCASSPHSGNSYNEQFFGPGTRLTVL.

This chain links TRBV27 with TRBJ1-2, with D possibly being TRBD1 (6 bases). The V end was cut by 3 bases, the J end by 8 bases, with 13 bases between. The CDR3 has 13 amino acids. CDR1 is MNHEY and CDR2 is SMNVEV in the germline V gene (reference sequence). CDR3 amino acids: CASSLPTGRGYTF. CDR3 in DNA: TGTGCCAGCAGTTTGCCCACAGGGCGGGGCTACACCTTC.

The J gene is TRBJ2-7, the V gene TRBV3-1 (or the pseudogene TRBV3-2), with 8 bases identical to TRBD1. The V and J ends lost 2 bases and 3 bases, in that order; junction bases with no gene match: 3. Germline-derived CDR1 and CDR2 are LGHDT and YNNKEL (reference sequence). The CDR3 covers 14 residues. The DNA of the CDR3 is TGTGCCAGCAGCCAACGACAGGGGTTCTACGAGCAGTACTTC. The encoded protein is CASSQRQGFYEQYF.

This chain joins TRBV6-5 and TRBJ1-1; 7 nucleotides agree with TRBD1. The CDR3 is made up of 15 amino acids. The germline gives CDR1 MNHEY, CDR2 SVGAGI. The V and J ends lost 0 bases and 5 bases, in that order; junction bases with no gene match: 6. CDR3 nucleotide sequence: TGTGCCAGCAGTTACTCGGAGGGGGCTTGGACTGAAGCTTTCTTT. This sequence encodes CASSYSEGAWTEAFF.

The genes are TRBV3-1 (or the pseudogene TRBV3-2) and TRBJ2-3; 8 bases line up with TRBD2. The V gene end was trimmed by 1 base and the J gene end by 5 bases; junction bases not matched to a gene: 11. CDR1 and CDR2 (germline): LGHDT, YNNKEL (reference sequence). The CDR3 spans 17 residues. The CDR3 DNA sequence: TGTGCCAGCAGCCAAGGCGTTAGTCGGGGACTAGTAGATACGCAGTATTTT. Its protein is CASSQGVSRGLVDTQYF.

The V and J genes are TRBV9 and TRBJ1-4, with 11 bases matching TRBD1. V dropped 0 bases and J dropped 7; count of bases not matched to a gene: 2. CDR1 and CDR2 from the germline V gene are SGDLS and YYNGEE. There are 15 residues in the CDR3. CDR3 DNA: TGTGCCAGCAGCGTAGTGGGGACAGGGGGTGAAAAACTGTTTTTT. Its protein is CASSVVGTGGEKLFF.

The CDR3 sequence: CASSPTGGGPSVEQFF. Written as DNA, the CDR3 is TGTGCCAGCAGCCCAACTGGGGGAGGCCCCTCAGTGGAGCAGTTCTTC. This chain joins TRBV3-1 (or the pseudogene TRBV3-2) and TRBJ2-1; the D gene is possibly TRBD2 (6 bases). CDR1 is LGHDT, CDR2 YNNKEL, per germline (reference sequence). The CDR3 length is 16 residues. Trimming removed 4 bases from V and 10 bases from J, with 23 bases in between.